These 3 T cell receptor beta chains came from one sample sequenced in a study of cytomegalovirus exposure and HLA in healthy donors. Both 60 Vbeta primers and 13 Jbeta primers went into the PCR. TCRdb keeps only in-frame clones here, not all; method: immunoSEQ multiplex PCR. This sample has 180,000 or so clones; 60% to 85% occur once, and the top ten carry over 2.5%. Specimen: PBMCs. These receptors were taken from a female donor in good health and CMV-seronegative.

V usage is TRBV6-4 and J usage is TRBJ2-1, with D perhaps matching TRBD2 (6 bases). This CDR3 comprises 16 residues. The V gene's germline CDR1 is MRHNA and CDR2 SNTAGT. Trimming took 0 bases from V and 8 from J, leaving 17 bases between them. CDR3 nucleotides: TGTGCCAGCAGTGACTCAGGCGCACGGGGGAGCGATGAGCAGTTCTTC. Translated: CASSDSGARGSDEQFF.

This sequence joins TRBV4-3 and TRBJ2-7, with a weak D call TRBD1 (5 bases). Germline V gene data show CDR1 as LGHNA and CDR2 as YSLEER. The germline V and J ends were trimmed by 4 bases and 5 bases, with 18 bases remaining between them. This CDR3 contains 15 residues. CDR3 sequence: CASSLSSDTKHEQYF. The CDR3 coding sequence is TGCGCCAGCAGCCTTTCGTCGGACACCAAACACGAGCAGTACTTC.

The V and J genes are TRBV11-2 and TRBJ1-2, with 9 positions matching TRBD1. CDR3 length: 17 amino acids. Germline V CDR1 and CDR2: SGHAT, FQNNGV. V lost 1 base and J lost 3; bases outside the gene matches: 9. Here the CDR3 DNA reads TGTGCCAGCAGCTTAGCCGGGACAGGGAGGAAGGACTATGGCTACACCTTC. This translates into CASSLAGTGRKDYGYTF.